This entry concerns a single T cell receptor (beta chain). Its antigen is not identified. The data are from a study of T cells expressing NK-cell markers. Study overall: Obtained from sorted CD3+CD56+NKG2C+, CD3+CD56+NKG2C- and CD3+CD56-NKG2C+ T cells were the TCR beta repertoires. The sequencing cohort of eight donors included seven HCMV-seropositive individuals and one seronegative individual.

UMIs accompanied the 5'RACE template switching by which TCR beta cDNA was made. TCRdb re-called the 5' RACE reads, yielding one record per CDR3 amino acid sequence without DNA. In all, the sample yields roughly 120,000 distinct CDR3 sequences. Study outcomes and limitations: The CD3+CD56-NKG2C+ fraction of a handful of donors was likewise dominated by these clonotypes.

The CDR3 extends over 13 amino acids. Germline V gene data show CDR1 as SGHAT and CDR2 as FQNNGV. V and J are TRBV11-2 and TRBJ1-3. Sequencing input: blood T cells: a sorted CD56 or NKG2C T cell subset, CD4+ or CD8+ T cells, or bulk PBMC T cells (not recorded which). This TCR was sampled from a woman between 18 and 75 years old in good health. The CDR3 protein is CASSFFTGNTIYF.